The clone carrying this TCR beta chain appeared once. Once extracted for a subset, genomic DNA was divided evenly among several immunoSEQ plates. Unsorted PBMC DNA underwent sequencing on ten immunoSEQ deep assay plates. Original processing methods: ImmunoSEQ sequences covered only the junction and lacked quality scores; filtering therefore differed. The protocol was immunoSEQ multiplex PCR, while the TCRdb copy is restricted to in-frame clones and leaves out a portion. Clonal size and the V and J genes are those of that table, whereas D and trimming came from the DNA. The table lists around 530,000 clones, 70% to 80% of them singletons, with about 12% in the top ten. This sample stems from a study of shared clonotypes between healthy human individuals. Those who donated, Caucasian adults without exception, all lived in Nashville, Tennessee. The ends were cut back, 3 bases at V and 8 bases at J, with 22 bases in the middle. The germline CDR1 and CDR2 sequences are SGHTA and FQGNSA. The CDR3 sequence is 16 residues long.

Material: PBMCs. This sequence joins TRBV7-2 and TRBJ1-2; D unclear. The receptor comes from a woman in her thirties or forties in good health. Some clones in this sample may be carry-over from other donors' samples. CDR3 loop: CASSFRSDSHTDGYTF. CDR3 coding DNA: TGTGCCAGCAGCTTCAGATCTGACTCACACACCGACGGCTACACCTTC. Full variable domain (remainder filled in from reference TRBV7-2 and TRBJ1-2): GAGVSQSPSNKVTEKGKDVELRCDPISGHTALYWYRQSLGQGLEFLIYFQGNSAPDKSGLPSDRFSAERTGGSVSTLTIQRTQQEDSAVYLCASSFRSDSHTDGYTFGSGTRLTVV.